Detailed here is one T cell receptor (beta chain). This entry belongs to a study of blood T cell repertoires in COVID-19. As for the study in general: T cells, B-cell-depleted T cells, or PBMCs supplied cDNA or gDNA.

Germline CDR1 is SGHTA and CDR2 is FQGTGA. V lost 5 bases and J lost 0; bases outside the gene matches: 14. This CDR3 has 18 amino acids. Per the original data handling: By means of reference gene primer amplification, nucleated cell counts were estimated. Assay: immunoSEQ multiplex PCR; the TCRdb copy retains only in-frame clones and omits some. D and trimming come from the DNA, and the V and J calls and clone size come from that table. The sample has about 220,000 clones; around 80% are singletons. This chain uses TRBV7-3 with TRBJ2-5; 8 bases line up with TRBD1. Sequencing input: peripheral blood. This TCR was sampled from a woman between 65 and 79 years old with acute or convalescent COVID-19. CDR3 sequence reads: CASSPHFRQGPNQETQYF. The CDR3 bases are TGTGCCAGCAGCCCCCATTTCCGACAGGGGCCAAACCAAGAGACCCAGTACTTC.